The T cell receptor (beta chain) described here comes from a study of OX40 agonist ivuxolimab in advanced cancers. For this clone: Its cognate antigen is unknown. The same CDR3 is also encoded by other DNA sequences in this sample.

Produced via immunoSEQ multiplex PCR; TCRdb's table is partial and in-frame only. In the table there are tens of thousands of clones, roughly 89% of which are singletons. The study, taken as a whole, reports: In the 0.1 to 3.0 mg/kg range, CD4+ and CD8+ blood T cells had expanded clonally by week 6.

The CDR3 has 13 residues. V shed 2 bases and J shed 4 bases, with 8 bases lying between them. Germline CDR1 is SGHTA and CDR2 is FQGNSA. J is TRBJ1-2 and V is TRBV7-2; D gene unclear. The sequence was obtained from an adult with an advanced solid tumor such as melanoma, head and neck, liver or kidney cancer. Specimen: CD4+ or CD8+ T cells sorted from blood, collected in a trial of the OX40 agonist ivuxolimab. The CDR3 region has the DNA TGTGCCAGCAGCTTAAACGGGCCCTATGGCTACACCTTC. Translated, it gives CASSLNGPYGYTF.